This entry is about one T cell receptor (beta chain). Its target is not known. This entry belongs to a study of T cell responses to AZD1222 COVID-19 vaccine. Whole-study context: Some second doses came at about 4 weeks and others at about 12 weeks; these were pooled.

Broader study findings: Following two doses of AZD1222, Spike-specific TCR breadth and depth rose. Variant regions that are unmutated are reportedly the target of nearly half of spike-specific TCRs. Clonal diversity may have been underestimated, and the donors were mostly white British, with more females than males.

The germline V and J ends were trimmed by 0 bases and 9 bases, with 16 bases remaining between them. This CDR3 has 15 residues. Germline loops: CDR1 SGDLS, CDR2 YYNGEE. The repertoire was sequenced with immunoSEQ multiplex PCR; TCRdb's copy has only in-frame clones and lacks some. The sample has roughly 100,000 clones, 88% seen once. The source of this sequence is an adult in good health. The sequences come from peripheral blood, collected on day 0 of AZD1222 vaccination. The chain employs TRBV9 and TRBJ2-4; D might be TRBD1 (6 bases). The CDR3 here is CASSVGDKPSSIQYF. The DNA of the CDR3 is TGTGCCAGCAGCGTAGGGGACAAGCCTAGCTCCATTCAGTACTTC.